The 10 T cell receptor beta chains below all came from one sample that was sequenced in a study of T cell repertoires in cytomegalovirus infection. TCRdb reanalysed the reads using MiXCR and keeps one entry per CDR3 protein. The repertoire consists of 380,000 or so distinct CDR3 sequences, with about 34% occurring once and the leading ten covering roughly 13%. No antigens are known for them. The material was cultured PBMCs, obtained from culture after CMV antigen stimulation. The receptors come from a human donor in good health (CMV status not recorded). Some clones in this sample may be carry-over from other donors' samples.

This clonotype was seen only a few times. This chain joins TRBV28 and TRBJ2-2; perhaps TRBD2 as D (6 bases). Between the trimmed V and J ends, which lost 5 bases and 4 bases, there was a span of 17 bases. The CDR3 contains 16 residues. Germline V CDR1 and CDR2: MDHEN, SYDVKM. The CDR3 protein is CASSREAGRPTGELFF. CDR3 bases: TGTGCCAGCAGTCGAGAGGCGGGACGGCCCACCGGGGAGCTGTTTTTT.

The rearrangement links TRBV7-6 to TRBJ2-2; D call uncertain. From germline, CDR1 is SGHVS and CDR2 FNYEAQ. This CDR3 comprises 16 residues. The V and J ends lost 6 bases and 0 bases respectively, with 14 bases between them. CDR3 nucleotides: TGTGCCAGCAGTTATAGCCGGGTCTCGAACACCGGGGAGCTGTTTTTT. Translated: CASSYSRVSNTGELFF.

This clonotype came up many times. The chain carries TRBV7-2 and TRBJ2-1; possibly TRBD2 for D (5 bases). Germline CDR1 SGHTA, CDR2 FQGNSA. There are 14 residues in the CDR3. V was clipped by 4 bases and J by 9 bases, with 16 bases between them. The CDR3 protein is CASSSFTSRGEQFF. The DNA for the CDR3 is TGTGCCAGCAGCTCTTTTACTAGTCGGGGTGAGCAGTTCTTC.

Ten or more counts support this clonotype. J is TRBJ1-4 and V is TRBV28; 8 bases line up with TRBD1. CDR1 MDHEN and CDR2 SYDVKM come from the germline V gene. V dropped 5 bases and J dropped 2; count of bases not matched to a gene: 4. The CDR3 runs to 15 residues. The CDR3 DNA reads TGTGCCAGCAGTAGACAGGGGACGACTAATGAAAAACTGTTTTTT. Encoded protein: CASSRQGTTNEKLFF.

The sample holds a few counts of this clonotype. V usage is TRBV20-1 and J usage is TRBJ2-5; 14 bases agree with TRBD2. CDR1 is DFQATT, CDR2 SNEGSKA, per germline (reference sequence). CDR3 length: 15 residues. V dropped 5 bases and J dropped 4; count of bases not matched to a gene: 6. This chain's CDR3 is CSAPTSGRAAETQYF. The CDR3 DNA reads TGCAGTGCTCCGACTAGCGGGAGGGCCGCAGAGACCCAGTACTTC.

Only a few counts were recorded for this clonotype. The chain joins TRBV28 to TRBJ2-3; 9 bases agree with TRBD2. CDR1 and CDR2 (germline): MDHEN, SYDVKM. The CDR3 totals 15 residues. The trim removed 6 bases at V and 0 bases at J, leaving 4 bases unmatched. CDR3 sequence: CASSSSGISTDTQYF. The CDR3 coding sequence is TGTGCCAGCAGCTCTAGCGGGATTAGCACAGATACGCAGTATTTT. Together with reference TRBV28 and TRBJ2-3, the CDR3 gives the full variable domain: DVKVTQSSRYLVKRTGEKVFLECVQDMDHENMFWYRQDPGLGLRLIYFSYDVKMKEKGDIPEGYSVSREKKERFSLILESASTNQTSMYLCASSSSGISTDTQYFGPGTRLTVL.

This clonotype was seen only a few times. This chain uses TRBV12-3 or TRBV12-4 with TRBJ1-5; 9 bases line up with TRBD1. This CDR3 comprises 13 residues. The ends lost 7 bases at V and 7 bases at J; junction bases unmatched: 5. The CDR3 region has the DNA TGTGCCAGCACCTTGACAGGGGGGCAGCCCCAGCATTTT. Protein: CASTLTGGQPQHF.

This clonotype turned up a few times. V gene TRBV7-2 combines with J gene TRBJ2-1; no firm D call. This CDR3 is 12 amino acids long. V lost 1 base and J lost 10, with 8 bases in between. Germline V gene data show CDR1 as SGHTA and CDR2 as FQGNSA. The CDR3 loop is CASSLVPGEQFF. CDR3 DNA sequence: TGTGCCAGCAGCTTAGTTCCCGGGGAGCAGTTCTTC.

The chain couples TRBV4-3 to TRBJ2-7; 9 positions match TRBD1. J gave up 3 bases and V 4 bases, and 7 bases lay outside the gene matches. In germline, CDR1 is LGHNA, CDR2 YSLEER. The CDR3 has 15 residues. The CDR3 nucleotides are TGCGCCAGCAGCCCAGAGACAGGGGGTGGCTACGAGCAGTACTTC. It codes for CASSPETGGGYEQYF.

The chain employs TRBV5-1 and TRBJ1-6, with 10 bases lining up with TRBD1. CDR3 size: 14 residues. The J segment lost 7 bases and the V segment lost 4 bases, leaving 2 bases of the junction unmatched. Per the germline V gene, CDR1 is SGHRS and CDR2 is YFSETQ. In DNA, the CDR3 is TGCGCCAGCAGCGGGGGACAGGGGAATTCACCCCTCCACTTT. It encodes CASSGGQGNSPLHF. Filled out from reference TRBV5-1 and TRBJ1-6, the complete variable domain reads KAGVTQTPRYLIKTRGQQVTLSCSPISGHRSVSWYQQTPGQGLQFLFEYFSETQRNKGNFPGRFSGRQFSNSRSEMNVSTLELGDSALYLCASSGGQGNSPLHFGNGTRLTVT.